Given below is one T cell receptor beta chain in context. Its antigen is unidentified. This could be a read error, since a much larger clone is one nucleotide away. This CDR3 comprises 16 residues. Per germline, CDR1 SGHRS and CDR2 YFSETQ. The data belong to a study of T-cell reconstitution after alpha-beta-depleted transplantation in children. Study-wide findings and caveats: A year post-transplant, T-cell counts and diversity derived mostly from newly produced T cells.

Library preparation (for TCRbeta) was performed with unique molecular identifiers. TCRdb recomputed calls from the PCR reads with MiXCR, one row per CDR3 protein. The sample records under 100,000 distinct CDR3 sequences, around 16% being singletons. The chain recombines TRBV5-1 with TRBJ2-2; D perhaps matches TRBD2 (6 bases). The material was PBMCs, mostly from graft donor cells, obtained 180 days after TCRalphabeta/CD19-depleted stem cell transplant. This sequence was found in a male patient between 2 and 10 years old who had a stem cell transplant for acute lymphoblastic leukemia, so the T cells may come from the graft donor. CDR3 coding DNA: TGCGCCAGCAGCTTTGGAGGGCTGAGCGGCACCAGGGAGCTGTTTTTT. This codes for CASSFGGLSGTRELFF.